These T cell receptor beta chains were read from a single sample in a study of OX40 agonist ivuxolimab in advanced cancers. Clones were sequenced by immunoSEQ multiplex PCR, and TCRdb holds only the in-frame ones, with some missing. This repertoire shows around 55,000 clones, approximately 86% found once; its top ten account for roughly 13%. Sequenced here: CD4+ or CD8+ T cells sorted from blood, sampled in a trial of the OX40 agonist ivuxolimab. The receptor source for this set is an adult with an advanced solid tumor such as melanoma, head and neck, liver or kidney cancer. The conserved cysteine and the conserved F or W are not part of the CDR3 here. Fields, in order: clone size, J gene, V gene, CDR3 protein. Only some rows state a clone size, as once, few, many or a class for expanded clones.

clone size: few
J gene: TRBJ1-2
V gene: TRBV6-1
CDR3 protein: ASIREQGAHNGYT

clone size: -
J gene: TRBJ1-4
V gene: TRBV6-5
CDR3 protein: ASTAQGNEKLF

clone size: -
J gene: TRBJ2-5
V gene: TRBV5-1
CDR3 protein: ASSSILAGGSETQY

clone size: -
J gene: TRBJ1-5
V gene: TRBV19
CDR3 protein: ASSIFQGFGNQPQH

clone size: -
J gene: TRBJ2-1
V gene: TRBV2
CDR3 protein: ASTEGELAGDNEQF

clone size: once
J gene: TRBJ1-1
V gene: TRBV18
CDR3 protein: ASSPWGNTEAF

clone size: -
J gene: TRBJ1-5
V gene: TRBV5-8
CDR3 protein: ASSLRQGYNQPQH

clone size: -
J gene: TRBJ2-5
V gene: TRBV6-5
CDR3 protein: ASKNSRETQY

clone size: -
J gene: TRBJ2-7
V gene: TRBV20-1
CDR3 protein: SALSGKQY

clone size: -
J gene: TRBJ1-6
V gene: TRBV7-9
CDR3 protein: ASSFTGIDSPLH

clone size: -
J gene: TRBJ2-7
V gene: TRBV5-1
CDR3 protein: ASSFSAISYEQY

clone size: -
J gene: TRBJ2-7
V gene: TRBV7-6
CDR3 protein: ASSFPGQAQY

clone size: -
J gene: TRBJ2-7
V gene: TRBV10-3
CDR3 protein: AINRDLTYEQY

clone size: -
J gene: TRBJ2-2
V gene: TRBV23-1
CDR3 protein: ASSPLGLAGGPSNTGELF

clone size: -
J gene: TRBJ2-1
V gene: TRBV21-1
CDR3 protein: ASSLRLRDRVPQF